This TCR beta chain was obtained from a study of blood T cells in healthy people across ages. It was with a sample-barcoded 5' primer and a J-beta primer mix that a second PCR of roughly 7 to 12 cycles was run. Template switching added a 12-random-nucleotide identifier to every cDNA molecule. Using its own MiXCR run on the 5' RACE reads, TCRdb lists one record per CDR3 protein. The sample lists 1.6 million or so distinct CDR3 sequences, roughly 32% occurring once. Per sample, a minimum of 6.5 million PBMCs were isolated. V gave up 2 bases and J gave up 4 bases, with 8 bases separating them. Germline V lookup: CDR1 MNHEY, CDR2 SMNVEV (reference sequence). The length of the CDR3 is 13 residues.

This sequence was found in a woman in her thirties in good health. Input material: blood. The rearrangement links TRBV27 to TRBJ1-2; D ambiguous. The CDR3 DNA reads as TGTGCCAGCAGTTTAAAGGGTCCCTATGGCTACACCTTC. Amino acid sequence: CASSLKGPYGYTF.